This T cell receptor (beta chain) originates from a study of shared clonotypes between healthy human individuals. Findings and limits, study-wide: Clonotypes shared by all four sorted-subset donors had higher generation probabilities than non-shared clonotypes.

Method: immunoSEQ multiplex PCR; TCRdb's copy keeps in-frame clones and lacks some. Here the sample spans about 2.2 million clones, roughly 95% being singletons. CD45RO-negative CD8 cells positively selected for CCR7 made up the naive population, which excluded terminally differentiated effector memory CD45RA+ cells. Caucasian adults living in Nashville, Tennessee, provided all samples. On this clone: The antigen remains undetermined.

The TCR originated in a man between 18 and 29 years old in good health. Some clones in this sample may be carry-over from other donors' samples. Input material: naive CD8+ T cells from PBMCs.

The DNA for the CDR3 is TGTGCCAGCAGTTTATTAGGCGGGAGGGCCAGTGAGCAGTTCTTC. Translation gives CASSLLGGRASEQFF. The rearrangement uses TRBV27 and TRBJ2-1, with 9 bases identical to TRBD2. Germline values: CDR1 MNHEY, CDR2 SMNVEV (reference sequence). The V segment lost 1 base and the J segment 9 bases; nucleotides outside the gene matches: 7. The CDR3 totals 15 residues.